These 17 T cell receptor beta chains were all obtained from the same sample, sequenced in a study of cytomegalovirus exposure and HLA in healthy donors. Amplification used 60 Vbeta primers and 13 Jbeta primers. TCRdb keeps only in-frame clones here, not all; method: immunoSEQ multiplex PCR. Of around 120,000 clones in the sample, 70% to 85% are singletons; the top ten hold under 14%. Source material: PBMCs. These receptors originate from a woman in her 50s in good health and CMV-seropositive.

The chain has TRBV6-5 and TRBJ1-1, with D possibly TRBD1 on 5 matching bases. V was cut by 8 bases and J by 5 bases, with 15 bases left in between. There are 13 residues in the CDR3. CDR1 and CDR2 from the germline V gene are MNHEY and SVGAGI. CDR3 amino acids: CASETGARTEAFF. DNA of the CDR3: TGTGCCAGCGAGACTGGGGCCAGGACTGAAGCTTTCTTT.

The CDR3 sequence is CASTRDKGGTEAFF. The CDR3 DNA reads TGTGCCAGCACCAGGGACAAAGGGGGAACTGAAGCTTTCTTT. The chain combines TRBV7-9 with TRBJ1-1; maybe TRBD1 (6 bases). The CDR3 runs to 14 residues. Germline V lookup: CDR1 SEHNR, CDR2 FQNEAQ (reference sequence). V shed 7 bases and J shed 5 bases, with 17 bases lying between them. Full variable domain (rest looked up from reference TRBV7-9 and TRBJ1-1): DTGVSQNPRHKITKRGQNVTFRCDPISEHNRLYWYRQTLGQGPEFLTYFQNEAQLEKSRLLSDRFSAERPKGSFSTLEIQRTEQGDSAMYLCASTRDKGGTEAFFGQGTRLTVV.

V and J are TRBV5-1 and TRBJ2-3; D perhaps matches TRBD1 (6 bases). This CDR3 comprises 13 residues. Germline CDR1 reads SGHRS; CDR2 reads YFSETQ. The V and J ends lost 2 bases and 4 bases respectively, with 8 bases between them. The CDR3 coding sequence is TGCGCCAGCAGCTTTACAGGGCCAGATACGCAGTATTTT. Its protein product is CASSFTGPDTQYF.

The chain links TRBV10-3 to TRBJ1-2; the D is unclear. The germline gives CDR1 ENHRY, CDR2 SYGVKD. The CDR3 contains 13 residues. The V end lost 5 bases, the J end lost 2 bases, and 9 bases lay between the germline ends. CDR3: CAISPTGNYGYTF. CDR3 coding DNA: TGTGCCATCAGTCCGACTGGCAACTATGGCTACACCTTC.

The chain links TRBV28 to TRBJ1-2; D uncertain. V lost 2 bases and J lost 4, with 11 bases in between. Germline V lookup: CDR1 MDHEN, CDR2 SYDVKM. This CDR3 comprises 14 residues. Here the CDR3 reads CASSLTVPLYGYTF. The CDR3 region has the DNA TGTGCCAGCAGTTTAACGGTACCCCTCTATGGCTACACCTTC.

This clone has only one observation. The CDR3 nucleotides read TGTGCCAGCAGCCTCAGGGGGCTGAGCACTGAAGCTTTCTTT. It specifies CASSLRGLSTEAFF. This sequence joins TRBV7-8 and TRBJ1-1; 8 nucleotides agree with TRBD1. Germline V gene data show CDR1 as SGHVS and CDR2 as FQNEAQ. Losses at the gene ends were 5 bases for V and 4 bases for J; bases not matched to a gene: 6. The CDR3 totals 14 residues. The complete variable domain, with remaining parts taken from reference TRBV7-8 and TRBJ1-1, reads GAGVSQSPRYKVAKRGQDVALRCDPISGHVSLFWYQQALGQGPEFLTYFQNEAQLDKSGLPSDRFFAERPEGSVSTLKIQRTQQEDSAVYLCASSLRGLSTEAFFGQGTRLTVV.

The chain joins TRBV19 to TRBJ2-2; D perhaps matches TRBD2 (6 bases). Trimming shortened V by 8 bases and J by 6 bases, and 19 bases separated the two germline ends. The CDR3 sequence is 15 residues long. Germline-derived CDR1 and CDR2 are LNHDA and SQIVND (reference sequence). The CDR3 sequence: CASRSLGGRAGELFF. The DNA of the CDR3 is TGTGCCAGTCGAAGCCTGGGGGGACGGGCCGGGGAGCTGTTTTTT.

This chain links TRBV2 with TRBJ1-2; D remains unclear. V lost 2 bases to trimming and J lost 2 bases, with 12 bases between them. The V gene's germline CDR1 is SNHLY and CDR2 FYNNEI. This CDR3 is 15 amino acids long. The CDR3 here is CASSEYEVANYGYTF. CDR3 DNA: TGTGCCAGCAGTGAATATGAGGTAGCGAACTATGGCTACACCTTC.

In its sample, this clone was seen a few times. The rearrangement links TRBV11-2 to TRBJ2-7; 8 bases match TRBD2. V lost 0 bases and J lost 6; bases outside the gene matches: 7. Germline CDR1 reads SGHAT; CDR2 reads FQNNGV. The CDR3 is 15 amino acids. The CDR3 reads CASSLDPSGFSEQYF. DNA for the CDR3: TGTGCCAGCAGCTTAGATCCTAGCGGGTTTAGCGAGCAGTACTTC.

This clone has more than one count but fewer than ten. The rearrangement uses TRBV6-1 and TRBJ2-3, with D perhaps TRBD1 (6 bases). This CDR3 region has 12 residues. Between the trimmed V and J ends, which lost 3 bases and 6 bases, there was a span of 7 bases. Germline V gives CDR1 MNHNS, CDR2 SASEGT. The CDR3 DNA reads TGTGCCAGCAGTGAGCAGGGGGATACGCAGTATTTT. Protein: CASSEQGDTQYF.

J is TRBJ2-5 and V is TRBV6-1, with D hard to call. This CDR3 is 16 amino acids long. V lost 2 bases and J lost 5, with 18 bases in between. The germline V gene encodes CDR1 MNHNS and CDR2 SASEGT. The CDR3 coding sequence is TGTGCCAGCAGTGAATCTGGGTGGTACAGTACGGAGACCCAGTACTTC. Translation gives CASSESGWYSTETQYF.

This clone has more than one count but fewer than ten. V gene TRBV6-5 combines with J gene TRBJ2-1, with 9 bases matching TRBD2. V lost 4 bases to trimming and J lost 7 bases; unmatched junction nucleotides: 8. This CDR3 comprises 15 residues. Per the germline V gene, CDR1 is MNHEY and CDR2 is SVGAGI. The CDR3 loop is CASSSLAGDGNEQFF. The CDR3 DNA sequence: TGTGCCAGCAGTTCGTTAGCGGGAGATGGGAATGAGCAGTTCTTC.

The CDR3 bases are TGTGCCAGCAGTGAGGGAGTACAGGGGTCTTTCTACGAGCAGTACTTC. It specifies CASSEGVQGSFYEQYF. This chain connects TRBV6-1 to TRBJ2-7; 7 positions agree with TRBD1. The CDR3 covers 16 residues. With 3 bases clipped from V and 3 bases from J, the junction kept 11 bases outside the gene matches. Germline V gene sequence: CDR1 MNHNS, CDR2 SASEGT.

This rearrangement joins TRBV10-1 to TRBJ1-1; D might be TRBD1 (5 bases). CDR1 is WNHNN, CDR2 SYGVQD, per germline (reference sequence). V was cut by 0 bases and J by 5 bases, with 10 bases left in between. This CDR3 is built from 14 residues. The CDR3 region has the DNA TGCGCCAGCAGTGAGTCCGGGGGGAATACTGAAGCTTTCTTT. It encodes CASSESGGNTEAFF.

This sequence joins TRBV5-1 and TRBJ2-7; a possible D gene is TRBD2 (5 bases). Between the trimmed V and J ends, which lost 4 bases and 2 bases, there was a span of 19 bases. This CDR3 region has 16 residues. Per germline, CDR1 SGHRS and CDR2 YFSETQ. CDR3 coding DNA: TGCGCCAGCAGCCGGGGTTCGGGGTCGGGGACCTACGAGCAGTACTTC. It is translated as CASSRGSGSGTYEQYF.

This chain uses TRBV5-1 with TRBJ2-7; 7 bases are a match to TRBD1. CDR1 is SGHRS, CDR2 YFSETQ, per germline. After removal of 7 bases from V and 0 bases from J, the junction contained 4 bases not matched to a gene. The CDR3 loop spans 13 amino acids. In nucleotides, the CDR3 is TGCGCCAGCTTCAACAGGGGCTCCTACGAGCAGTACGTC. This translates into CASFNRGSYEQYV.

The chain joins TRBV5-1 to TRBJ2-4, with 9 bases aligning to TRBD1. After removal of 1 base from V and 6 bases from J, the junction contained 2 bases not matched to a gene. Germline lookup yields CDR1 SGHRS and CDR2 YFSETQ. This CDR3 region has 14 residues. This CDR3 is CASSLPGQGNIQYF. CDR3 in DNA: TGCGCCAGCAGCTTGCCGGGACAGGGAAACATTCAGTACTTC.